This T cell receptor beta chain was retrieved from a study of CD8+ T cells in alopecia areata. The treatment denotes: oral pan-JAK inhibitor, 5-10 mg twice daily. cDNA reverse transcribed from extracted RNA served as the sequencing template. Profiled with immunoSEQ multiplex PCR; TCRdb holds only in-frame clones, not every one. The sample lists 60,000 to 85,000 clones, 29% occurring once. Whole-study results and caveats: Affected scalp, especially in alopecia totalis/universalis, had a higher clonality than normal scalp did.

This clone occurred a few times. Antigen unknown. Germline loops: CDR1 SGDLS, CDR2 YYNGEE. V was shortened by 5 bases and J by 4 bases, with 16 bases between the two germline ends. This CDR3 spans 15 amino acids. The origin of this receptor is a human donor with alopecia areata. The chain is built from TRBV9 and TRBJ2-1; D is perhaps TRBD2 (6 bases). Source: CD8+ T cells sorted from blood, taken at week 4, from a patient treated with tofacitinib. The CDR3 sequence is CASRPAGGWYNEQFF. CDR3 coding DNA: TGTGCCAGCAGGCCCGCCGGGGGATGGTACAATGAGCAGTTCTTC.